Each of the 18 T cell receptor beta chains below was sequenced from the same sample in a study of blood T cell repertoires in COVID-19. Profiling relied on immunoSEQ multiplex PCR, and the TCRdb table lists in-frame clones only, not all of them. The sample has about 210,000 clones, approximately 89% seen once. The source material was PBMCs or T cells enriched from blood (not recorded which). These receptors all come from a woman between 35 and 50 years old with acute COVID-19.

The rearrangement uses TRBV7-9 and TRBJ2-2; D is perhaps TRBD2 (6 bases). Germline V lookup: CDR1 SEHNR, CDR2 FQNEAQ (reference sequence). This CDR3 is 15 amino acids long. With 3 bases removed from V and 2 bases from J, the gap between germline ends came to 10 bases. The CDR3 sequence is CASSLGGPNTGELFF. CDR3 bases: TGTGCCAGCAGCTTGGGGGGACCAAACACCGGGGAGCTGTTTTTT. Full variable domain (remainder filled in from reference TRBV7-9 and TRBJ2-2): DTGVSQNPRHKITKRGQNVTFRCDPISEHNRLYWYRQTLGQGPEFLTYFQNEAQLEKSRLLSDRFSAERPKGSFSTLEIQRTEQGDSAMYLCASSLGGPNTGELFFGEGSRLTVL.

The V gene is TRBV5-6, the J gene TRBJ1-2; D might be TRBD1 (5 bases). The CDR3 sequence is 14 residues long. Trimming removed 4 bases at V and 0 bases at J, with 10 bases between. Germline CDR1 and CDR2: SGHDT and YYEEEE. CDR3 nucleotides: TGTGCCAGCAGCCGGGAGACAGCTAACTATGGCTACACCTTC. Its protein is CASSRETANYGYTF.

This sequence joins TRBV19 and TRBJ1-6, with TRBD1 identical over 12 bases. The CDR3 length is 18 residues. Germline V gives CDR1 LNHDA, CDR2 SQIVND (reference sequence). The V and J ends lost 6 bases and 7 bases, in that order; junction bases with no gene match: 13. This CDR3 reads CASSYGTGGGIGNSPLHF. In nucleotides, the CDR3 is TGTGCCAGTAGCTACGGGACAGGGGGCGGAATTGGGAATTCACCCCTCCACTTT.

The CDR3 DNA reads as TGTGCCAGCTCACCACTAGGACAGTCTTATAATTCACCCCTCCACTTT. Encoded protein: CASSPLGQSYNSPLHF. The V gene is TRBV18, the J gene TRBJ1-6; D perhaps matches TRBD1 (6 bases). CDR1 and CDR2 from the germline V gene are KGHSH and LQKENI. V was pared by 1 base and J by 4 bases, with 11 bases between. The CDR3 covers 16 residues.

This sequence joins TRBV3-1 (or the pseudogene TRBV3-2) and TRBJ1-2; 8 positions match TRBD1. Trimming removed 4 bases from V and 3 bases from J; junction bases left unmatched: 4. This CDR3 is 14 amino acids long. Germline CDR1 reads LGHDT; CDR2 reads YNNKEL (reference sequence). The CDR3 DNA is TGTGCCAGCAGCCCCGGGACAGGCGACTATGGCTACACCTTC. It codes for CASSPGTGDYGYTF.

The chain carries TRBV9 and TRBJ1-4; D remains ambiguous. The CDR3 has 11 residues. Germline V gene sequence: CDR1 SGDLS, CDR2 YYNGEE. The V gene lost 3 bases and the J gene lost 7 bases, with 4 bases spanning the gap. CDR3 amino acids: CASSAGEKLFF. The CDR3 nucleotides are TGTGCCAGCAGCGCGGGTGAAAAACTGTTTTTT. Based on the CDR3 plus reference TRBV9 and TRBJ1-4, the full variable domain is DSGVTQTPKHLITATGQRVTLRCSPRSGDLSVYWYQQSLDQGLQFLIQYYNGEERAKGNILERFSAQQFPDLHSELNLSSLELGDSALYFCASSAGEKLFFGSGTQLSVL.

V is TRBV11-3 and J is TRBJ2-3, with 15 bases matching TRBD2. Trimming cost V 5 bases and J 5 bases; bases outside gene matches: 2. The germline V gene has CDR1 SGHNT and CDR2 YENEEA. The CDR3 extends over 15 amino acids. The CDR3 region has the DNA TGTGCCAGCAGCAGGGGACTAGCGGGAGGAGATACGCAGTATTTT. The encoded protein is CASSRGLAGGDTQYF.

This clone was seen once. The chain links TRBV30 to TRBJ1-1, with D possibly being TRBD1 (5 bases). V lost 0 bases to trimming and J lost 7 bases, with 6 bases between them. The CDR3 has 11 residues. The germline V gene has CDR1 GTSNPN and CDR2 SVGIG (reference sequence). The CDR3 sequence is CAWSVTGEAFF. The CDR3 nucleotides are TGTGCCTGGAGTGTTACAGGTGAAGCTTTCTTT.

About this clone: The sample contains more than one DNA sequence encoding this CDR3. The chain couples TRBV2 to TRBJ1-6, with unresolved D. CDR3 length equals 12 residues. Trimming pared 4 bases from V and 5 bases from J, leaving 3 bases between. Germline loops: CDR1 SNHLY, CDR2 FYNNEI. CDR3 bases: TGTGCCAGCAGTGGTAATAATTCACCCCTCCACTTT. Translating it yields CASSGNNSPLHF.

CDR3 loop: CASSSPIGGPSYNEQFF. CDR3 bases: TGTGCCAGCAGCTCCCCCATTGGCGGGCCCTCCTACAATGAGCAGTTCTTC. The chain has TRBV7-2 and TRBJ2-1, with a possible D match to TRBD2 (5 bases). CDR1 SGHTA and CDR2 FQGNSA come from the germline V gene. This CDR3 is built from 17 residues. Trimming took off 4 bases at V and 0 bases at J, with 16 bases between the two ends. Full variable domain (missing parts from reference TRBV7-2 and TRBJ2-1): GAGVSQSPSNKVTEKGKDVELRCDPISGHTALYWYRQSLGQGLEFLIYFQGNSAPDKSGLPSDRFSAERTGGSVSTLTIQRTQQEDSAVYLCASSSPIGGPSYNEQFFGPGTRLTVL.

J is TRBJ2-1 and V is TRBV19, with 7 bases identical to TRBD2. Germline values: CDR1 LNHDA, CDR2 SQIVND (reference sequence). This CDR3 contains 16 residues. V was clipped by 2 bases and J by 7 bases; unmatched bases: 11. The DNA of the CDR3 is TGTGCCAGTAGTATAAGGCATAGCGGGCTTGAGAATGAGCAGTTCTTC. This translates into CASSIRHSGLENEQFF.

This clone showed up just a few times. In DNA, the CDR3 is TGTGCCAGTAGCAACCCGACTAGCGGGGGGCGCACAGATACGCAGTATTTT. Protein: CASSNPTSGGRTDTQYF. J is TRBJ2-3 and V is TRBV19; TRBD2 matches 13 bases. Germline CDR1 reads LNHDA; CDR2 reads SQIVND (reference sequence). V lost 6 bases to trimming and J lost 1 base; unmatched junction nucleotides: 7. This CDR3 contains 17 residues.

The chain is built from TRBV9 and TRBJ1-1; D perhaps matches TRBD1 (6 bases). Germline V lookup: CDR1 SGDLS, CDR2 YYNGEE. This CDR3 is built from 16 residues. The germline V and J ends were trimmed by 2 bases and 4 bases, with 18 bases remaining between them. In nucleotides, the CDR3 is TGTGCCAGCAGCGTGTCAGGGACAAACATAATCACTGAAGCTTTCTTT. Residues: CASSVSGTNIITEAFF.

The rearrangement links TRBV19 to TRBJ1-4; TRBD1 might be the D (5 bases). The CDR3 loop spans 13 amino acids. The V gene's germline CDR1 is LNHDA and CDR2 SQIVND (reference sequence). Trimming cost V 0 bases and J 7 bases, with 6 bases left between them. The chain's CDR3 is CASSIDGGEKLFF. CDR3 DNA sequence: TGTGCCAGTAGTATAGACGGGGGTGAAAAACTGTTTTTT.

The CDR3 is CASSLETGGMGNTEAFF. CDR3 nucleotides: TGCGCCAGCAGCTTGGAGACAGGCGGTATGGGGAACACTGAAGCTTTCTTT. This chain links TRBV5-1 with TRBJ1-1, with a possible D match to TRBD1 (6 bases). CDR1 SGHRS and CDR2 YFSETQ come from the germline V gene. The V end was cut by 0 bases, the J end by 1 base, with 16 bases between. This CDR3 contains 17 residues.

This chain joins TRBV2 and TRBJ1-4, with 8 positions matching TRBD1. This CDR3 has 15 residues. CDR1 and CDR2 (germline): SNHLY, FYNNEI. Trimming removed 5 bases from V and 8 bases from J; junction bases left unmatched: 10. The CDR3: CASSLDRAVREKLFF. The CDR3 nucleotides are TGTGCCAGCAGTCTGGACAGGGCGGTACGGGAAAAACTGTTTTTT. Using reference TRBV2 and TRBJ1-4 for the parts outside the CDR3, the full variable domain is EPEVTQTPSHQVTQMGQEVILRCVPISNHLYFYWYRQILGQKVEFLVSFYNNEISEKSEIFDDQFSVERPDGSNFTLKIRSTKLEDSAMYFCASSLDRAVREKLFFGSGTQLSVL.

The chain joins TRBV21-1 to TRBJ1-2; TRBD1, the D gene given by the table, was not confirmed from the DNA. TRBV21-1 corresponds to a pseudogene. There are 13 residues in the CDR3. The CDR3, as DNA: TGTGCCAGCAGGTGGACAGGGAGCAATGGCTACACCTTC. Translated, it gives CASRWTGSNGYTF.

CDR3 protein: CASSPLTSGGGIQYF. The CDR3 bases are TGCGCCAGCAGCCCTCTAACTAGCGGGGGTGGCATTCAGTACTTC. This sequence joins TRBV4-1 and TRBJ2-4, with 11 bases identical to TRBD2. Germline CDR1 MGHRA, CDR2 YSYEKL. The CDR3 totals 15 residues. The V gene end was trimmed by 4 bases and the J gene end by 9 bases; junction bases not matched to a gene: 8.